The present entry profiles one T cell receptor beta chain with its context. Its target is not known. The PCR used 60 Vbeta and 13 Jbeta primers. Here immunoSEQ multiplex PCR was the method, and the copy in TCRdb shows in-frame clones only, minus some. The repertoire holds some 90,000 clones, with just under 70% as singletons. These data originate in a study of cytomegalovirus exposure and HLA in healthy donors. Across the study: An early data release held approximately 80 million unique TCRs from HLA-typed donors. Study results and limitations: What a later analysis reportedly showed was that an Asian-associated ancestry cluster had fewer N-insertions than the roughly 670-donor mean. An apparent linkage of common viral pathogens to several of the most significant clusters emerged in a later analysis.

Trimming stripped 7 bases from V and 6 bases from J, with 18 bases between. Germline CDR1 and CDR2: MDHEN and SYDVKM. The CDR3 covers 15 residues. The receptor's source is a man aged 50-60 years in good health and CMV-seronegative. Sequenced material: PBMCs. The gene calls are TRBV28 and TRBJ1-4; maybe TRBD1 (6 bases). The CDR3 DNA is TGTGCCAGCACACAAGGGGGGGATATTGATGAAAAACTGTTTTTT. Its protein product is CASTQGGDIDEKLFF.